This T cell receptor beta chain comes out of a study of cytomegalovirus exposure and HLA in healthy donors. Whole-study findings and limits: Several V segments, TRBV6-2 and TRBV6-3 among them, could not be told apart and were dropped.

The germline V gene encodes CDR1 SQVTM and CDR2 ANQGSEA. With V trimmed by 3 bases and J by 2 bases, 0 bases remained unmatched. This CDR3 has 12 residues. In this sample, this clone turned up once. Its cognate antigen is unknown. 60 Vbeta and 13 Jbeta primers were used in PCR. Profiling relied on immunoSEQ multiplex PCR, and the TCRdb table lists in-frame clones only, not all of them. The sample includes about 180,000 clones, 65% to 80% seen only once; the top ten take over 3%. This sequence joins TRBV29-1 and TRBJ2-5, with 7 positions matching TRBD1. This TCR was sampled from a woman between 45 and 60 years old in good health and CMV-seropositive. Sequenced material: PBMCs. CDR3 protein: CSVDRGQETQYF. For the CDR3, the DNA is TGCAGCGTTGACAGGGGGCAAGAGACCCAGTACTTC.